This record looks at one T cell receptor (beta chain) sequence and its context. CDR3 length equals 15 residues. Germline V gene data show CDR1 as LGHNA and CDR2 as YNFKEQ. The junction had 5 bases not matched to a gene; V was cut back by 0 bases and J by 5 bases. These data belong to a study of shared clonotypes between healthy human individuals. This table comes from immunoSEQ multiplex PCR, and its TCRdb copy is limited to in-frame clones, with some not included. The table records 470,000 or so clones, roughly 80% of them present only once. The V gene is TRBV4-2, the J gene TRBJ2-3; TRBD2 agrees at 7 bases. Sequencing was done on a sample of PBMCs. The receptor was derived from a woman in her 40s in good health. Some clones in this sample may be carry-over from other donors' samples. The CDR3 loop reads CASSQDGGVGDTQYF. As DNA, the CDR3 is TGTGCCAGCAGCCAAGATGGGGGGGTCGGAGATACGCAGTATTTT.